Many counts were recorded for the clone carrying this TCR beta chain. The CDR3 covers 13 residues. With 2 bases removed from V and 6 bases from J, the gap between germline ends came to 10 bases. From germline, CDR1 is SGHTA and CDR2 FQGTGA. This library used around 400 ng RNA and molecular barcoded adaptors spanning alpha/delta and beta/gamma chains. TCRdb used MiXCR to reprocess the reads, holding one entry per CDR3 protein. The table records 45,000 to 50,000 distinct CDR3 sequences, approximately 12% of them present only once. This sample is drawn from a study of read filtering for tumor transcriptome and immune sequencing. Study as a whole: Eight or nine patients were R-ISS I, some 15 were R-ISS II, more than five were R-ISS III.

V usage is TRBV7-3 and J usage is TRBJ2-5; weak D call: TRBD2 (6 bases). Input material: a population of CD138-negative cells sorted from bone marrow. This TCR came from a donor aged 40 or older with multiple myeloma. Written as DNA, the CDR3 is TGTGCCAGCAGCTTAGAGGAGGGGAAGACCCAGTACTTC. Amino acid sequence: CASSLEEGKTQYF.